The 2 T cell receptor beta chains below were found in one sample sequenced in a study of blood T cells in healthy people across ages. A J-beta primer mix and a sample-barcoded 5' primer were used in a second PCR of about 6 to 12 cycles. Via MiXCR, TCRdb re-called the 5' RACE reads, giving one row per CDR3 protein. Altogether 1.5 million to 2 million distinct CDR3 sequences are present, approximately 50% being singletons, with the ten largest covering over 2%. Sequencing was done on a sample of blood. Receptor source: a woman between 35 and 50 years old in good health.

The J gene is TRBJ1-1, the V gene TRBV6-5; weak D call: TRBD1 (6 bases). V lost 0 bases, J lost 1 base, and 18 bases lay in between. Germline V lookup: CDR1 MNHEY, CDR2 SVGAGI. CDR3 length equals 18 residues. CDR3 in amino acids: CASSYSRGLGGGNTEAFF. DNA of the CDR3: TGTGCCAGCAGTTACTCCCGGGGGCTCGGGGGAGGGAACACTGAAGCTTTCTTT.

CDR3 in DNA: TGTGCCAGCAGCGCCGGACAGGGGGCGCTGTACAATGAGCAGTTCTTC. It translates to CASSAGQGALYNEQFF. This sequence joins TRBV6-5 and TRBJ2-1; TRBD1 agrees at 11 bases. Germline CDR1 is MNHEY and CDR2 is SVGAGI. Trimming removed 6 bases from V and 4 bases from J; junction bases left unmatched: 8. The CDR3 is made up of 16 amino acids.